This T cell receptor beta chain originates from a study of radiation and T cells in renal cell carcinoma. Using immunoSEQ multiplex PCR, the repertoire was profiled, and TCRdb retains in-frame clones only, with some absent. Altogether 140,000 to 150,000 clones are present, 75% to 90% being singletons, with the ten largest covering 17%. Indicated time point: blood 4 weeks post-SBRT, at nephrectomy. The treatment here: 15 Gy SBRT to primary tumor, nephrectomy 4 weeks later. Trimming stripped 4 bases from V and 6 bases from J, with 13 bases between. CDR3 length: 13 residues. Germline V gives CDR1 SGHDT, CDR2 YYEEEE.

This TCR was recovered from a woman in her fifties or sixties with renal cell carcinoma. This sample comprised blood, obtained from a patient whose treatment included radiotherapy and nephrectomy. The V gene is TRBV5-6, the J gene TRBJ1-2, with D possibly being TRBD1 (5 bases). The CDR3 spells CASSPLGTDGYTF. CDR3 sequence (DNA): TGTGCCAGCAGCCCCTTGGGGACCGATGGCTACACCTTC. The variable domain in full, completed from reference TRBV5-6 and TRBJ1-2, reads DAGVTQSPTHLIKTRGQQVTLRCSPKSGHDTVSWYQQALGQGPQFIFQYYEEEERQRGNFPDRFSGHQFPNYSSELNVNALLLGDSALYLCASSPLGTDGYTFGSGTRLTVV.